This T cell receptor beta chain was sequenced for a study of T-cell memory formation after mild COVID-19. Study outcomes and limitations: Second-wave clones that peaked on day 37 lacked confirmed SARS-CoV-2 specificity.

Trimming shortened V by 0 bases and J by 4 bases, and 5 bases separated the two germline ends. The CDR3 is 13 residues long. The germline CDR1 and CDR2 sequences are PRHDT and FYEKMQ (reference sequence). This clonotype was seen a few times. No antigen is known for it. In TCRdb, the 5' RACE reads were re-called with MiXCR into one record per CDR3 protein. The table shows approximately 560,000 distinct CDR3 sequences, with 15% to 20% occurring only once. The sequence came from an adult woman who had mild COVID-19 (a few samples of this study predate the infection). Cell type and time point are not known. The sample was PBMCs or a T cell subset sorted from them (not recorded which). This chain links TRBV13 with TRBJ2-3; D ambiguous. DNA of the CDR3: TGTGCCAGCAGCTTAGGACAGCCAGATACGCAGTATTTT. Translating gives CASSLGQPDTQYF.